The 12 T cell receptor beta chains given below trace back to one sample, sequenced in a study of OX40 agonist ivuxolimab in advanced cancers. TCRdb's table, derived via immunoSEQ multiplex PCR, lists solely in-frame clones and lacks some. Of 45,000 to 65,000 clones listed, less than 95% are singletons. The starting material was CD4+ or CD8+ T cells sorted from blood, obtained in a trial of the OX40 agonist ivuxolimab. The receptors shown here come from an adult with an advanced solid tumor such as melanoma, head and neck, liver or kidney cancer.

CDR3 bases: TGTGCCAGCAGCTTAACACCGTACTACGAGCAGTACTTC. Amino acid sequence: CASSLTPYYEQYF. V gene TRBV7-9 combines with J gene TRBJ2-7; D gene unclear. CDR3 length: 13 amino acids. V shed 2 bases and J shed 3 bases, with 8 bases lying between them. Germline-derived CDR1 and CDR2 are SEHNR and FQNEAQ (reference sequence).

This clone occurred a few times. This chain links TRBV19 with TRBJ2-7; D is uncertain. Trimming removed 2 bases at V and 3 bases at J, with 8 bases between. The CDR3 has 13 residues. Germline V CDR1 and CDR2: LNHDA, SQIVND (reference sequence). The CDR3 loop is CASSIRAGYEQYF. The CDR3 nucleotides are TGTGCCAGTAGTATACGGGCCGGCTACGAGCAGTACTTC. The full variable domain, with the rest looked up from reference TRBV19 and TRBJ2-7, is DGGITQSPKYLFRKEGQNVTLSCEQNLNHDAMYWYRQDPGQGLRLIYYSQIVNDFQKGDIAEGYSVSREKKESFPLTVTSAQKNPTAFYLCASSIRAGYEQYFGPGTRLTVT.

This clone was observed once. The chain carries TRBV25-1 and TRBJ2-1, with 7 bases aligning to TRBD2. The trim removed 6 bases at V and 6 bases at J, leaving 8 bases unmatched. The CDR3 has 14 amino acids. Germline V gene lookup returns CDR1 MGHDK and CDR2 SYGVNS. Written as DNA, the CDR3 is TGTGCCAGCAGATCCCGCGGGAGTACCAATGAGCAGTTCTTC. Its translation is CASRSRGSTNEQFF.

The V and J genes are TRBV28 and TRBJ2-3; TRBD2 aligns across 8 bases. The CDR3 extends over 16 amino acids. The V gene's germline CDR1 is MDHEN and CDR2 SYDVKM. Trimming at V came to 4 bases and at J to 2 bases, leaving 8 bases not matched to a gene. As DNA, the CDR3 is TGTGCCAGCAGTTCGACTAGCGTAGATTACACAGATACGCAGTATTTT. Translation: CASSSTSVDYTDTQYF.

The V and J genes are TRBV27 and TRBJ2-5; D may be TRBD1 (6 bases). The CDR3 totals 13 residues. Germline V CDR1 and CDR2: MNHEY, SMNVEV (reference sequence). V lost 5 bases and J lost 5, with 12 bases in between. DNA of the CDR3: TGTGCCAGCAGTGCAGGGGTTTGGGAGACCCAGTACTTC. This sequence encodes CASSAGVWETQYF.

In regard to this clone: This same CDR3 is encoded by further DNA sequences in the sample. The rearrangement links TRBV29-1 to TRBJ1-1, with D possibly being TRBD1 (5 bases). Trimming removed 2 bases at V and 3 bases at J, with 7 bases between. This CDR3 is built from 12 residues. Germline CDR1 and CDR2: SQVTM and ANQGSEA. CDR3 amino acids: CSVELGDTEAFF. Written as DNA, the CDR3 is TGCAGCGTTGAACTGGGGGACACTGAAGCTTTCTTT.

The chain joins TRBV4-2 to TRBJ1-1; tentatively, D is TRBD1 (6 bases). V was shortened by 8 bases and J by 7 bases, with 11 bases between the two germline ends. Germline V lookup: CDR1 LGHNA, CDR2 YNFKEQ. This CDR3 spans 11 amino acids. The CDR3 DNA follows: TGTGCCAGCGGTAAGGGGGTTGAAGCTTTCTTT. It is translated as CASGKGVEAFF.

The table lists this clone with a count of one. The chain employs TRBV19 and TRBJ2-3; TRBD2 aligns across 8 bases. CDR1 LNHDA and CDR2 SQIVND come from the germline V gene (reference sequence). V lost 3 bases, J lost 6 bases, and 8 bases stayed unmatched. This CDR3 has 15 amino acids. The CDR3 nucleotides read TGTGCCAGTAGTATGGCGGGGGGTATTGGGGATACGCAGTATTTT. Encoded protein: CASSMAGGIGDTQYF.

The genes are TRBV7-9 and TRBJ2-5; D perhaps matches TRBD2 (6 bases). Trimming removed 3 bases from V and 3 bases from J, with 11 bases in between. Germline V lookup: CDR1 SEHNR, CDR2 FQNEAQ (reference sequence). The length of the CDR3 is 14 residues. The CDR3 loop reads CASSFQGRKETQYF. The CDR3 DNA reads TGTGCCAGCAGCTTTCAAGGGAGGAAAGAGACCCAGTACTTC.

Concerning this clone itself: An end of the junction does not agree with germline; a read error may underlie this. The chain has TRBV5-1 and TRBJ2-7, with D maybe TRBD1 (5 bases). The germline gives CDR1 SGHRS, CDR2 YFSETQ. The CDR3 has 11 residues. CDR3 residues: CASRAVGEQYF. CDR3 coding DNA: TGTGCCAGCAGGGCGGTTGGCGAGCAGTACTTC.

The chain has TRBV7-6 and TRBJ1-1, with TRBD1 matching over 9 bases. Trimming at V came to 3 bases and at J to 3 bases, leaving 2 bases not matched to a gene. The CDR3 spans 14 residues. The germline gives CDR1 SGHVS, CDR2 FNYEAQ. The CDR3 DNA follows: TGTGCCAGCAGCTTGGGACAGGGCTACACTGAAGCTTTCTTT. Amino acid sequence: CASSLGQGYTEAFF.

This chain links TRBV19 with TRBJ2-7; no clear D gene. The length of the CDR3 is 14 residues. V gave up 6 bases and J gave up 0 bases, with 12 bases separating them. Per the germline V gene, CDR1 is LNHDA and CDR2 is SQIVND (reference sequence). In DNA form, the CDR3 reads TGTGCCAGTAGCCCCACGGTAGGCTCCTACGAGCAGTACTTC. This sequence encodes CASSPTVGSYEQYF.